One sample yielded the 17 T cell receptor beta chains listed below, sequenced in a study of blood T cells in healthy people across ages. The authors ran a second PCR of about 6 to 12 cycles using a sample-barcoded 5' primer and a J-beta primer mix. TCRdb re-called the 5' RACE reads through MiXCR, storing one row per CDR3 protein. Of approximately 1,100,000 distinct CDR3 sequences listed, under 55% are singletons. Sequencing input: blood. These receptors all stem from a woman aged 55-69 years in good health.

The rearrangement uses TRBV6-2 or TRBV6-3 and TRBJ2-1; weak D call: TRBD2 (6 bases). Germline lookup yields CDR1 MNHEY and CDR2 SVGEGT. The CDR3 has 15 residues. V was clipped by 6 bases and J by 3 bases, with 15 bases between them. The CDR3 DNA reads TGTGCCAGCAGCCCTCGAATGGACTACTACAATGAGCAGTTCTTC. Translating gives CASSPRMDYYNEQFF.

The V gene is TRBV10-3, the J gene TRBJ1-2; D might be TRBD1 (5 bases). The germline gives CDR1 ENHRY, CDR2 SYGVKD. The V end was cut by 0 bases, the J end by 8 bases, with 16 bases between. This CDR3 is 15 amino acids long. In DNA, the CDR3 is TGTGCCATCAGTGAGTCGACTCGCAAAAAGGGGGGCTACACCTTC. Protein product: CAISESTRKKGGYTF.

This clonotype turned up a few times. The CDR3 loop is CATSRGERVHNEQFF. In DNA form, the CDR3 reads TGTGCCACCAGCAGAGGTGAAAGGGTCCACAATGAGCAGTTCTTC. The J gene is TRBJ2-1, the V gene TRBV15; D gene uncertain. Trimming shortened V by 1 base and J by 5 bases, and 12 bases separated the two germline ends. The CDR3 consists of 15 residues. Germline V gene sequence: CDR1 LNHNV, CDR2 YYDKDF (reference sequence).

V and J are TRBV18 and TRBJ2-3; TRBD2 is a possible D gene (6 bases). In germline, CDR1 is KGHSH, CDR2 LQKENI. The CDR3 consists of 18 residues. Trimming took 1 base from V and 1 from J, leaving 18 bases between them. CDR3 protein: CASSPLRGTGVGTDTQYF. The CDR3 DNA reads as TGTGCCAGCTCACCACTTCGGGGGACCGGAGTGGGCACAGATACGCAGTATTTT.

There are a few counts of this clonotype. This sequence joins TRBV7-8 and TRBJ2-3; D may be TRBD1 (6 bases). There are 14 residues in the CDR3. Germline CDR1 is SGHVS and CDR2 is FQNEAQ. Deletions cut 3 bases from V and 5 bases from J, with 12 bases between. CDR3 amino acids: CASSLDSPGDTQYF. For the CDR3, the DNA is TGTGCCAGCAGCTTGGACAGTCCCGGAGATACGCAGTATTTT.

Of note for this clonotype: A much bigger clone sits one base away, suggesting this may be a read error. V and J are TRBV20-1 and TRBJ2-3; perhaps D is TRBD1 or TRBD2 (5 bases each). Per the germline V gene, CDR1 is DFQATT and CDR2 is SNEGSKA (reference sequence). This CDR3 is built from 15 residues. CDR3 residues: CSASWQRPSTGTQYF. The DNA of the CDR3 is TGCAGTGCTAGCTGGCAACGTCCTAGCACAGGTACGCAGTATTTT.

Concerning this clonotype: An end of the junction differs from the germline gene, which may be a read error. V gene TRBV7-6 combines with J gene TRBJ2-6, with unresolved D. The germline V gene has CDR1 SGHVS and CDR2 FNYEAQ. This CDR3 spans 16 amino acids. The CDR3 bases are TGTGCCGGCAGCGAAGTTCCCTTTAGGGGGGCCAACGTCCTGACTTTC. It translates to CAGSEVPFRGANVLTF.

The V call is TRBV2, the J call TRBJ2-7, with D possibly being TRBD2 (5 bases). The CDR3 is 14 amino acids. The germline V gene has CDR1 SNHLY and CDR2 FYNNEI. V shed 3 bases and J shed 6 bases, with 15 bases lying between them. The CDR3 sequence is CASSEDGGPGEQYF. The CDR3 region has the DNA TGTGCCAGCAGTGAGGACGGAGGACCGGGCGAGCAGTACTTC.

V is TRBV6-6 and J is TRBJ2-1, with D tentatively TRBD1 or TRBD2 (5 bases each). The DNA end is a closer match to TRBJ2-7, so the J assignment may be wrong. CDR3 length equals 15 residues. The V gene's germline CDR1 is MNHNY and CDR2 SVGAGI (reference sequence). The CDR3 sequence is CASSYRDGLYNEQYF. CDR3 coding DNA: TGTGCCAGCAGTTACCGGGACGGTTTATACAATGAGCAGTACTTC.

This clonotype was recorded a few times. J is TRBJ2-5 and V is TRBV7-9, with TRBD2 matching over 7 bases. Losses at the gene ends were 1 base for V and 5 bases for J; bases not matched to a gene: 4. This CDR3 is built from 14 residues. CDR1 SEHNR and CDR2 FQNEAQ come from the germline V gene (reference sequence). CDR3 coding DNA: TGTGCCAGCAGCTTAGATTTCGGGGGGGAGACCCAGTACTTC. Protein: CASSLDFGGETQYF.

The V call is TRBV6-1, the J call TRBJ2-1; 11 nucleotides align to TRBD2. CDR1 is MNHNS and CDR2 is SASEGT in the germline V gene. The CDR3 has 14 amino acids. V lost 8 bases to trimming and J lost 3 bases; unmatched junction nucleotides: 3. The CDR3 sequence: CASGTSGNYNEQFF. CDR3 sequence (DNA): TGTGCCAGCGGGACTAGCGGTAACTACAATGAGCAGTTCTTC.

This clonotype was counted a few times. This chain joins TRBV10-1 and TRBJ2-7, with a possible D match to TRBD2 (6 bases). The germline V gene has CDR1 WNHNN and CDR2 SYGVQD (reference sequence). Trimming shortened V by 7 bases and J by 3 bases, and 19 bases separated the two germline ends. This CDR3 spans 15 amino acids. The CDR3 bases are TGCGCCAGCACCTGGGACTCCCGAATTAACTACGAGCAGTACTTC. Translating gives CASTWDSRINYEQYF.

The CDR3 spells CASSQVWADPTYEQYF. CDR3 in DNA: TGCGCCAGCAGCCAAGTATGGGCAGATCCCACCTACGAGCAGTACTTC. This chain joins TRBV4-1 and TRBJ2-5; D not resolved. Judging by the DNA end, TRBJ2-7 fits better; the J call may be wrong. The CDR3 loop spans 16 amino acids. The germline V gene encodes CDR1 MGHRA and CDR2 YSYEKL.

V and J are TRBV6-4 and TRBJ2-7; TRBD2 agrees at 16 bases. The DNA matches TRBJ2-5 better at its end, which makes the J call doubtful. CDR3 length: 19 amino acids. Germline CDR1 reads MRHNA; CDR2 reads SNTAGT. The CDR3 sequence: CASSDGTSGRAFPEETQYF. The DNA of the CDR3 is TGTGCCAGCAGTGACGGGACTAGCGGGAGGGCCTTCCCCGAAGAGACCCAGTACTTC.

The chain joins TRBV6-2 or TRBV6-3 to TRBJ2-7, with D maybe TRBD2 (5 bases). Deletions cut 8 bases from V and 7 bases from J, with 18 bases between. Germline CDR1 and CDR2: MNHEY and SVGEGT. This CDR3 is built from 13 residues. The DNA for the CDR3 is TGTGCCAGCGCCTGGGCTGACTACAATGAGCAGTACTTC. Amino acid sequence: CASAWADYNEQYF.

CDR3 loop: CSVDPRLGYQETQYF. CDR3 DNA sequence: TGCAGCGTTGACCCCCGCCTGGGGTACCAAGAGACCCAGTACTTC. The chain recombines TRBV29-1 with TRBJ2-5; D not resolved. Germline CDR1 and CDR2: SQVTM and ANQGSEA. There are 15 residues in the CDR3. The V gene lost 3 bases and the J gene lost 0 bases, with 14 bases spanning the gap.

The chain has TRBV7-9 and TRBJ1-2; D is perhaps TRBD1 (6 bases). CDR3 size: 14 residues. V was shortened by 5 bases and J by 6 bases, with 16 bases between the two germline ends. Germline CDR1 is SEHNR and CDR2 is FQNEAQ (reference sequence). CDR3: CASSIVLNRDGYTF. CDR3 nucleotide sequence: TGTGCCAGCAGCATTGTTCTCAACAGGGATGGCTACACCTTC.